The 32 T cell receptor beta chains listed next were all sequenced from one sample in a study of blood T cell repertoires in COVID-19. The protocol was immunoSEQ multiplex PCR, while the TCRdb copy is restricted to in-frame clones and leaves out a portion. The table shows about 87,000 clones, with around 87% occurring only once. The sample comprised peripheral blood. All receptors derive from a human donor with acute or convalescent COVID-19. The donor label of this sample is uncertain.

J is TRBJ1-1 and V is TRBV11-1; D unclear. Trimming took off 5 bases at V and 1 base at J, with 5 bases between the two ends. Germline CDR1 and CDR2: SGHAT and FQDESV (reference sequence). The CDR3 is 12 residues long. The CDR3 nucleotides are TGTGCCAGCAGCCCCAAGAACACTGAAGCTTTCTTT. Translation: CASSPKNTEAFF.

The chain joins TRBV5-1 to TRBJ2-5; 7 nucleotides match TRBD1. Trimming removed 4 bases from V and 1 base from J; junction bases left unmatched: 7. This CDR3 is built from 15 residues. Germline V gene sequence: CDR1 SGHRS, CDR2 YFSETQ. CDR3 residues: CASSRTSGGQETQYF. The CDR3 bases are TGCGCCAGCAGCAGAACCTCAGGGGGCCAAGAGACCCAGTACTTC. The full variable domain, in which reference TRBV5-1 and TRBJ2-5 provide the parts outside the CDR3, is KAGVTQTPRYLIKTRGQQVTLSCSPISGHRSVSWYQQTPGQGLQFLFEYFSETQRNKGNFPGRFSGRQFSNSRSEMNVSTLELGDSALYLCASSRTSGGQETQYFGPGTRLLVL.

The V gene is TRBV12-5, the J gene TRBJ1-2, with TRBD1 identical over 8 bases. The CDR3 totals 15 residues. Unmatched junction bases numbered 7, after V lost 5 bases and J lost 2 bases. The germline CDR1 and CDR2 sequences are LGHNT and FRNRAP. The CDR3 DNA sequence: TGTGCTAGTGGTCCAGAGACAGGGGCCAACTATGGCTACACCTTC. Translated: CASGPETGANYGYTF.

This clone has a handful of counts. The chain joins TRBV28 to TRBJ1-1; D gene unclear. The CDR3 is 13 amino acids. The germline V gene has CDR1 MDHEN and CDR2 SYDVKM. The CDR3 sequence is CASVQFMNTEAFF. The CDR3 bases are TGTGCTTCAGTACAGTTTATGAACACTGAAGCTTTCTTT. The full variable domain, its missing parts supplied by reference TRBV28 and TRBJ1-1, is DVKVTQSSRYLVKRTGEKVFLECVQDMDHENMFWYRQDPGLGLRLIYFSYDVKMKEKGDIPEGYSVSREKKERFSLILESASTNQTSMYLCASVQFMNTEAFFGQGTRLTVV.

The J gene is TRBJ1-4, the V gene TRBV5-1; D ambiguous. The CDR3 contains 15 residues. The germline CDR1 and CDR2 sequences are SGHRS and YFSETQ. The V end was cut by 4 bases, the J end by 4 bases, with 14 bases between. CDR3 bases: TGCGCCAGCAGCCTTTCGGGAGAGGTTAATGAAAAACTGTTTTTT. Translating gives CASSLSGEVNEKLFF.

The chain combines TRBV10-3 with TRBJ2-1, with D perhaps matching TRBD2 (5 bases). The V and J ends lost 6 bases and 10 bases respectively, with 25 bases between them. The V gene's germline CDR1 is ENHRY and CDR2 SYGVKD. This CDR3 contains 16 residues. The CDR3 spells CAIRSAPAADPQEQFF. In nucleotides, the CDR3 is TGTGCCATCAGGAGCGCCCCAGCGGCCGATCCGCAAGAGCAGTTCTTC.

V and J are TRBV5-1 and TRBJ2-7; 7 nucleotides align to TRBD2. The germline CDR1 and CDR2 sequences are SGHRS and YFSETQ. The CDR3 loop spans 16 amino acids. With V trimmed by 4 bases and J by 4 bases, 14 bases remained unmatched. CDR3 in amino acids: CASSPGGAGVRYEQYF. CDR3 DNA: TGCGCCAGCAGCCCGGGAGGTGCTGGGGTTCGGTACGAGCAGTACTTC.

Only one count was recorded for this clone. The chain employs TRBV19 and TRBJ2-3; 8 nucleotides align to TRBD1. The CDR3 runs 14 residues. Per germline, CDR1 LNHDA and CDR2 SQIVND (reference sequence). The ends lost 6 bases at V and 4 bases at J; junction bases unmatched: 6. The CDR3 spells CASRATGVADTQYF. The CDR3 bases are TGTGCCAGTAGGGCGACAGGGGTGGCAGATACGCAGTATTTT. The full variable domain, completed using reference TRBV19 and TRBJ2-3, is DGGITQSPKYLFRKEGQNVTLSCEQNLNHDAMYWYRQDPGQGLRLIYYSQIVNDFQKGDIAEGYSVSREKKESFPLTVTSAQKNPTAFYLCASRATGVADTQYFGPGTRLTVL.

The chain links TRBV5-4 to TRBJ1-1; 9 bases match TRBD1. From germline, CDR1 is SGHNT and CDR2 YYREEE (reference sequence). V lost 4 bases, J lost 1 base, and 5 bases stayed unmatched. CDR3 size: 15 residues. The CDR3 region has the DNA TGTGCCAGCAGCCTACCGGGACAGGGGAACACTGAAGCTTTCTTT. The encoded protein is CASSLPGQGNTEAFF. Looking up the rest from reference TRBV5-4 and TRBJ1-1 gives the full variable domain: ETGVTQSPTHLIKTRGQQVTLRCSSQSGHNTVSWYQQALGQGPQFIFQYYREEENGRGNFPPRFSGLQFPNYSSELNVNALELDDSALYLCASSLPGQGNTEAFFGQGTRLTVV.

The genes are TRBV25-1 and TRBJ2-1, with 9 bases fitting TRBD2. Trimming removed 4 bases from V and 1 base from J; junction bases left unmatched: 5. The CDR3 contains 16 residues. Germline loops: CDR1 MGHDK, CDR2 SYGVNS. CDR3 coding DNA: TGTGCCAGCAGTGCAGTAGCGGGGGAGTCCTACAATGAGCAGTTCTTC. Amino acid sequence: CASSAVAGESYNEQFF.

This chain connects TRBV11-2 to TRBJ1-6, with D possibly being TRBD1 (6 bases). The CDR3 is 14 residues long. Trimming took off 6 bases at V and 9 bases at J, with 15 bases between the two ends. CDR1 is SGHAT, CDR2 FQNNGV, per germline. CDR3: CASRKQGVSSPLHF. CDR3 DNA: TGTGCCAGCAGAAAACAGGGAGTCAGTTCACCCCTCCACTTT.

The CDR3 spells CASSLVELAKNIQYF. Here the CDR3 DNA reads TGTGCCAGTAGTTTGGTCGAACTAGCCAAAAACATTCAGTACTTC. This chain uses TRBV19 with TRBJ2-4, with unresolved D. The CDR3 sequence is 15 residues long. Germline CDR1 reads LNHDA; CDR2 reads SQIVND (reference sequence). V lost 5 bases and J lost 0, with 11 bases in between.

The rearrangement joins TRBV29-1 to TRBJ2-4, with TRBD2 as a possible D gene (5 bases). CDR3 length: 13 amino acids. The ends were cut back, 0 bases at V and 15 bases at J, with 18 bases in the middle. Germline values: CDR1 SQVTM, CDR2 ANQGSEA. The DNA for the CDR3 is TGCAGCGTTGAAGATCTAGTCTCGAGGGCCCGGTACTTC. Its protein is CSVEDLVSRARYF.

The chain joins TRBV30 to TRBJ1-1; D perhaps matches TRBD1 (6 bases). V was clipped by 1 base and J by 0 bases, with 15 bases between them. This CDR3 comprises 16 residues. Per the germline V gene, CDR1 is GTSNPN and CDR2 is SVGIG (reference sequence). CDR3 DNA: TGTGCCTGGAGTGGGACAGCAGCCGTTATGAACACTGAAGCTTTCTTT. Translated, it gives CAWSGTAAVMNTEAFF.

This chain links TRBV3-1 (or the pseudogene TRBV3-2) with TRBJ1-1; D is undetermined. This CDR3 spans 13 amino acids. CDR1 and CDR2 (germline): LGHDT, YNNKEL (reference sequence). Deletions cut 0 bases from V and 3 bases from J, with 5 bases between. CDR3 sequence reads: CASSQDGHTEAFF. CDR3 in DNA: TGTGCCAGCAGCCAAGATGGGCACACTGAAGCTTTCTTT.

Turning to this clone: A read error may produce the germline difference seen at one junction end. The chain recombines TRBV7-2 with TRBJ1-1; 9 bases match TRBD1. The CDR3 consists of 14 residues. The germline V gene has CDR1 SGHTA and CDR2 FQGNSA. The CDR3 nucleotides read TGTGCCAGCAGCTTTGACAGGGGGAACGCTGAAGCTTTCTTT. Translated: CASSFDRGNAEAFF.

This CDR3 reads CASSTSRGHGSYNEQFF. Written as DNA, the CDR3 is TGTGCCAGCAGTACCAGCAGGGGGCATGGGTCCTACAATGAGCAGTTCTTC. The V call is TRBV28, the J call TRBJ2-1, with 8 nucleotides matching TRBD1. With V trimmed by 5 bases and J by 1 base, 10 bases remained unmatched. The CDR3 is 17 residues long. Germline CDR1 reads MDHEN; CDR2 reads SYDVKM.

The gene calls are TRBV7-9 and TRBJ1-2; no definite D call. V was trimmed by 5 bases and J by 11 bases, leaving 12 bases between them. Per the germline V gene, CDR1 is SEHNR and CDR2 is FQNEAQ (reference sequence). CDR3 length: 11 residues. The CDR3 loop is CASSRGDYYTF. The CDR3, as DNA: TGTGCCAGCAGCCGAGGTGACTATTACACCTTC.

V gene TRBV15 combines with J gene TRBJ1-5; no firm D call. The CDR3 contains 16 residues. The V gene's germline CDR1 is LNHNV and CDR2 YYDKDF (reference sequence). V gave up 0 bases and J gave up 2 bases, with 11 bases separating them. CDR3 bases: TGTGCCACCAGCAGAGATTTCGGCCGGGGCAATCAGCCCCAGCATTTT. Translated, it gives CATSRDFGRGNQPQHF. Complete variable domain (other parts from reference TRBV15 and TRBJ1-5): DAMVIQNPRYQVTQFGKPVTLSCSQTLNHNVMYWYQQKSSQAPKLLFHYYDKDFNNEADTPDNFQSRRPNTSFCFLDIRSPGLGDTAMYLCATSRDFGRGNQPQHFGDGTRLSIL.

The rearrangement joins TRBV10-3 to TRBJ2-1, with 8 bases aligning to TRBD2. Germline lookup yields CDR1 ENHRY and CDR2 SYGVKD. The CDR3 extends over 14 amino acids. Trimming took 10 bases from V and 5 from J; bases not matched to a gene: 10. The CDR3 nucleotides read TGTGCCAGCCAATCGGGGGGGCGCGACAATGAGCAGTTCTTC. Translated, it gives CASQSGGRDNEQFF.

This chain connects TRBV10-2 to TRBJ2-1; D possibly corresponds to TRBD1 (5 bases). Germline V gene lookup returns CDR1 WSHSY and CDR2 SAAADI. V was trimmed by 6 bases and J by 0 bases, leaving 18 bases between them. CDR3 length: 17 residues. The CDR3 bases are TGCGCCAGCAGAGACCCCCTGAAAGACAGCTCCTACAATGAGCAGTTCTTC. Protein: CASRDPLKDSSYNEQFF.

The chain recombines TRBV11-2 with TRBJ2-1, with 13 bases identical to TRBD2. Germline V gene lookup returns CDR1 SGHAT and CDR2 FQNNGV. After removal of 6 bases from V and 2 bases from J, the junction contained 7 bases not matched to a gene. The CDR3 loop spans 17 amino acids. This chain's CDR3 is CASSFVTSGGTYNEQFF. CDR3 bases: TGTGCCAGCAGTTTTGTGACTAGCGGGGGGACCTACAATGAGCAGTTCTTC.

The chain is built from TRBV11-2 and TRBJ2-7; 12 positions match TRBD2. J was trimmed by 4 bases and V by 1 base; bases with no gene match: 2. The CDR3 runs 15 residues. Germline V gene sequence: CDR1 SGHAT, CDR2 FQNNGV. DNA of the CDR3: TGTGCCAGCAGCTTAGCGGGACTAGCGGGTTACGAGCAGTACTTC. As protein: CASSLAGLAGYEQYF.

In nucleotides, the CDR3 is TGTGCCATCAGGGACAGGGAGGGGACTGAAGCTTTCTTT. Translating it yields CAIRDREGTEAFF. The rearrangement joins TRBV10-3 to TRBJ1-1, with TRBD1 matching 8 bases. The junction had 5 bases not matched to a gene; V was cut back by 6 bases and J by 5 bases. The CDR3 runs 13 residues. From germline, CDR1 is ENHRY and CDR2 SYGVKD.

The gene calls are TRBV5-1 and TRBJ2-5; maybe TRBD1 (6 bases). The CDR3 totals 13 residues. CDR1 is SGHRS, CDR2 YFSETQ, per germline. Trimming left V 6 bases short and J 2 bases short, with 11 bases between. This CDR3 reads CASKEGQQETQYF. The CDR3 DNA reads as TGCGCCAGCAAGGAAGGACAGCAAGAGACCCAGTACTTC.

The chain links TRBV2 to TRBJ2-7; 8 bases line up with TRBD2. Germline-derived CDR1 and CDR2 are SNHLY and FYNNEI. Trimming cost V 4 bases and J 6 bases; bases outside gene matches: 14. There are 16 residues in the CDR3. The CDR3 region has the DNA TGTGCCAGCAGTGTAGTCGGGGGGGGTACCTCTGCCGAGCAGTACTTC. Amino acid sequence: CASSVVGGGTSAEQYF.

V usage is TRBV9 and J usage is TRBJ2-1, with 10 bases fitting TRBD2. J lost 5 bases, V lost 6 bases, and 5 bases had no gene match. Germline V gene data show CDR1 as SGDLS and CDR2 as YYNGEE. The CDR3 is 14 residues long. The CDR3 bases are TGTGCCAGCACCCTGGGACTAGCGAACAATGAGCAGTTCTTC. This sequence encodes CASTLGLANNEQFF.

The chain is built from TRBV5-1 and TRBJ1-6; the match to TRBD1 covers 8 bases. V shed 3 bases, J shed 10 bases, and the junction held 9 bases outside the gene matches. Germline V CDR1 and CDR2: SGHRS, YFSETQ. CDR3 length: 15 residues. CDR3 loop: CASSSGSGGKSPLHF. The DNA of the CDR3 is TGCGCCAGCAGCTCTGGATCAGGGGGCAAATCACCCCTCCACTTT.

This clone was seen a handful of times. The V call is TRBV11-1, the J call TRBJ1-2; tentative D call: TRBD1 (5 bases). The CDR3 is 15 residues long. Germline V gene sequence: CDR1 SGHAT, CDR2 FQDESV (reference sequence). Trimming left V 5 bases short and J 1 base short, with 14 bases between. This CDR3 reads CASSPGGLINYGYTF. The CDR3 DNA reads TGTGCCAGCAGCCCCGGGGGACTGATTAACTATGGCTACACCTTC.

Here the CDR3 DNA reads TGTGCCAGCTTTGTGGAGCCGGGACAGGGGTTGTATGGCTACACCTTC. Amino acids: CASFVEPGQGLYGYTF. V usage is TRBV2 and J usage is TRBJ1-2, with 10 bases lining up with TRBD1. The germline CDR1 and CDR2 sequences are SNHLY and FYNNEI. This CDR3 is built from 16 residues. Trimming at V came to 8 bases and at J to 5 bases, leaving 14 bases not matched to a gene.

CDR3 DNA sequence: TGTGCCAGCAGGGTTCGGACAGGGCAATCCGGGGAGCTGTTTTTT. Translation gives CASRVRTGQSGELFF. This chain uses TRBV28 with TRBJ2-2; 8 nucleotides line up with TRBD1. V was clipped by 6 bases and J by 6 bases; unmatched bases: 9. The CDR3 is 15 residues long. Germline lookup yields CDR1 MDHEN and CDR2 SYDVKM.

The chain joins TRBV11-2 to TRBJ1-1, with D possibly TRBD1 on 5 matching bases. Germline CDR1 is SGHAT and CDR2 is FQNNGV. This CDR3 region has 15 residues. V was clipped by 5 bases and J by 1 base, with 14 bases between them. Here the CDR3 DNA reads TGTGCCAGCAGCCCCAGGCGGGACTCGAACACTGAAGCTTTCTTT. Translation gives CASSPRRDSNTEAFF.